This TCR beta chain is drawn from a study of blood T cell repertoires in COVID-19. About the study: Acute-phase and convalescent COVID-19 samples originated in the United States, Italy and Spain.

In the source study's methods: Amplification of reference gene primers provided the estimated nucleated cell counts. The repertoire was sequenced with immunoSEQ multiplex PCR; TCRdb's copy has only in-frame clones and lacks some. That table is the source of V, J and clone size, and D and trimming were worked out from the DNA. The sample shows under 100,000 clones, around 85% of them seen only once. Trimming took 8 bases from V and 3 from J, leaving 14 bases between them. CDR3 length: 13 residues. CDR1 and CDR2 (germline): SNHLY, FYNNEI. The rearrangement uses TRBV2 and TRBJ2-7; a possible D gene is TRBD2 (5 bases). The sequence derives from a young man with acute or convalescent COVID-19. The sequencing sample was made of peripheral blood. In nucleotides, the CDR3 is TGTGCCAGCGCGAAGGCTAGCTTCTACGAGCAGTACTTC. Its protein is CASAKASFYEQYF.